This T cell receptor beta chain appears in the sequencing data of a study of T cell responses to AZD1222 COVID-19 vaccine. Clones were sequenced by immunoSEQ multiplex PCR, and TCRdb holds only the in-frame ones, with some missing. The data show more than 100,000 clones, about 93% seen once. The study pooled second doses at about 4 or about 12 weeks. This clone was seen just once. What it binds is not known. Overall study findings and caveats: Baseline seropositives among AZD1222 recipients totaled only six or seven. Spike-specific TCR breadth and depth both grew after two AZD1222 doses.

CDR1 is LGHDT, CDR2 YNNKEL, per germline (reference sequence). V was pared by 2 bases and J by 7 bases, with 21 bases between. The CDR3 loop spans 18 amino acids. The clonotype was recovered from an adult who received the AZD1222 COVID-19 vaccine. The starting material was peripheral blood, obtained 28 days after the second AZD1222 dose. The rearrangement uses TRBV3-1 (or the pseudogene TRBV3-2) and TRBJ1-6, with D possibly being TRBD1 (6 bases). CDR3 bases: TGTGCCAGCAGCCAAATGCGGGGGGGCAGAGAGGGAAATTCACCCCTCCACTTT. Protein product: CASSQMRGGREGNSPLHF.